The clone carrying this T cell receptor beta chain was counted once. Original processing notes: Amplified reference gene primers provided the basis for estimating nucleated cell counts. TCRdb keeps only in-frame clones here, not all; method: immunoSEQ multiplex PCR. The V and J calls and clone size were taken over from that table, and D and trimming were inferred from the DNA. The table shows some 150,000 clones, with about 80% occurring only once. Trimming cost V 6 bases and J 7 bases; bases outside gene matches: 7. Germline V lookup: CDR1 MNHEY, CDR2 SVGAGI. CDR3 length: 13 residues. This sample stems from a study of blood T cell repertoires in COVID-19. Study overall: Donors in the United States, Italy and Spain gave samples during acute or convalescent COVID-19. Sources were T cells, B-cell-depleted T cells, or PBMCs; the material itself was cDNA or gDNA.

Sequencing input: peripheral blood. The chain recombines TRBV6-5 with TRBJ2-7; 9 bases map to TRBD1. This clonotype was obtained from a human donor in a cohort sampled during active COVID-19. DNA for the CDR3: TGTGCCAGCAGGTCCGGGACAGGGTTGGAGCAGTACTTC. It translates to CASRSGTGLEQYF.